The present T cell receptor (beta chain) was sequenced within a study of PD-L1 blockade in urothelial cancer. The overall study: Per blood sample, T cells had a median of around 150,000.

Profiled with immunoSEQ multiplex PCR; TCRdb holds only in-frame clones, not every one. The repertoire holds some 41,000 clones, with around four fifths as singletons. The time point here: peripheral blood 6 weeks after treatment start. The receptor was isolated from a man between 60 and 75 years old with urothelial cancer. The source material was PBMCs, sampled around atezolizumab (anti-PD-L1) treatment.

CDR3 loop: CASSETRQYEQYF. The CDR3 region has the DNA TGTGCCAGCAGTGAAACTCGACAGTACGAGCAGTACTTC. The chain links TRBV2 to TRBJ2-7; a possible D gene is TRBD1 (5 bases). The V gene lost 2 bases and the J gene lost 4 bases, with 9 bases spanning the gap. Germline V gene lookup returns CDR1 SNHLY and CDR2 FYNNEI. This CDR3 is built from 13 residues.